This T cell receptor (beta chain) was identified during a study of cytomegalovirus exposure and HLA in healthy donors (dated by TCRdb to about 2017). Notes on the research overall: According to a later analysis, the 120 or so validation repertoires were produced on the same platform as the approximately 600 repertoires of the first cohort. The study was designed to test whether signatures of past pathogen exposure could be identified by cataloging public T cell receptors. Besides the first cohort of some 670 subjects, a separate validation cohort made up of 90 to 150 different subjects was used. High-throughput TCR immunosequencing, statistical association of individual TCRs with disease status, and machine learning were combined to predict cytomegalovirus infection status.

General findings and caveats noted by the study authors: The classifier was reported to diagnose cytomegalovirus status with high specificity and sensitivity in both the original cohort and the validation cohort. In the study, approximately 160 TCR beta chains were listed as associated with cytomegalovirus. The authors suggested that the approach could potentially be extended to other disease states and immunological phenotypes. Most TCR sequences were seen in very few donors, while some public TCRs were found in many individuals. Subsequent analysis determined that TCRs grouped into clusters in the first cohort also showed a tendency toward co-occurrence across the roughly 120 validation repertoires, and about 93% of cluster scores exceeded 0. In vitro tests confirmed that a few of the cytomegalovirus-associated TCR beta chains recognize cytomegalovirus antigens. A later analysis had no HLA typing for the validation cohort, so co-occurrence there was scored across all 120 repertoires.

This clone is medium-sized (0.01 to 0.1%) in its sample. This clone's antigen is unknown. Base qualities are not recorded, but no much larger clone differs from it by a single base. The donors were included in the validation cohort of 120 subjects, a group kept apart from the roughly 670-subject first cohort. The library was generated by the immunoSEQ multiplex PCR assay. The study's processing was this. A statistical classification framework was developed to diagnose cytomegalovirus status using the catalog of TCR beta chain sequences. This is the immuneACCESS table as TCRdb keeps it, with only in-frame sequences that have V and J called. A part of the clones is gone; compared with another copy, unresolved V genes explain less than half, and the rest is unexplained. That table gives V, J and clone size, and the DNA gave D and trimming. Here the sample has 150,000 to 250,000 clones; 81% occur a single time. The ten largest account for around 1.2% of the sample.

Source material: PBMCs. This sequence originates from a woman aged 30 to 39 in good health and CMV-seronegative.

The sequence in DNA is TGTGCCAGCAGCTTCACACATGAGCAGTTCTTC. It is translated as CASSFTHEQFF. The rearrangement joined TRBV7-9 to TRBJ2-1, with the D gene not clear enough to name. CDR1 and CDR2 were assigned from the germline V gene (reference sequence) as SEHNR and FQNEAQ. V loses 3 bases, J loses 8 bases, and the germline ends lie 5 bases apart. Taken from cysteine to phenylalanine, the CDR3 has 11 residues. The DNA shown is the 33-base CDR3, in frame from base 1.